These T cell receptor beta chains were read from a single sample in a study of T cells in Graves' hyperthyroidism and ophthalmopathy. TCRdb ran MiXCR on the multiplex PCR reads and lists one entry per CDR3 protein. The sample comprises under 400,000 distinct CDR3 sequences, around a sixth of which are singletons, and about 53% rests with the top ten. Specimen: blood. The receptors here all came from a woman aged 45 to 65 with Graves' hyperthyroidism. Each CDR3 is given with its conserved first and last residue. D genes are given only for firm matches.

TRBV12-3/TRBV12-4	TRBJ1-4	-	CASSPGTPGGKLFF
TRBV12-3/TRBV12-4	TRBJ2-7	-	CASSLLSWEPTYEQYF
TRBV9	TRBJ1-5	-	CASSVGGGGNQPQHF
TRBV3-1	TRBJ2-1	TRBD2	CASSPGLVGNEQFF
TRBV5-8	TRBJ2-5	-	CASKTPGEETQYF
TRBV7-8	TRBJ1-1	-	CASSITGPNEAFF
TRBV20-1	TRBJ1-1	-	CSARARGAGTEAFF
TRBV12-3/TRBV12-4	TRBJ1-2	-	CASSLNFAYGYTF
TRBV5-1	TRBJ2-3	TRBD2	CASSLLAGGPEDTQYF
TRBV7-2	TRBJ2-3	-	CASSQDRVGGDTQYF
TRBV10-3	TRBJ1-2	TRBD1	CAVLGQGVDGYTF
TRBV11-2	TRBJ2-2	-	CASSRGWRGNTGELFF
TRBV20-1	TRBJ2-3	-	CRALTTDTQYF
TRBV12-3/TRBV12-4	TRBJ2-3	TRBD2	CASSGPGTSLNTQYF
TRBV29-1	TRBJ1-2	-	CSVEDQAGHVGYTF
TRBV9	TRBJ1-5	-	CASSVAGGPQHF
TRBV11-2	TRBJ1-1	TRBD1	CASSFRRLRQGLNTEAFF
TRBV5-1	TRBJ1-1	TRBD1	CASSPGTGGVGTEAFF
TRBV20-1	TRBJ2-2	-	CSARDNGGGNTGELFF
TRBV28	TRBJ2-7	TRBD2	CASSSAGTGSYEQYF
TRBV18	TRBJ1-2	-	CASSPPGNYGYTF
TRBV2	TRBJ1-5	TRBD1	CASRGTEVSNQPQHF
TRBV3-1	TRBJ2-5	-	CASSQGEGGLWQETQYF
TRBV27	TRBJ2-1	-	CASSLNGRPNNEQFF
TRBV20-1	TRBJ2-3	-	CSAPTGWLFTDTQYF
TRBV3-1	TRBJ2-5	-	CASSQGTAGARETQYF
TRBV27	TRBJ2-1	TRBD2	CASSLEPRSGRARDEQFF
TRBV7-9	TRBJ2-7	-	CASSLSASLDEQYF
TRBV6-1	TRBJ2-6	-	CASKVWVSGANVLTF
TRBV4-1	TRBJ2-3	-	CASSRLVRRPGFSSTDTQYF
TRBV6-2/TRBV6-3	TRBJ1-1	TRBD1	CASSRDRGGTEAFF
TRBV20-1	TRBJ2-1	TRBD2	CSARDFASGTRTPNEQFF
TRBV7-8	TRBJ2-3	TRBD2	CASSFDPSGGGFSTDTQYF
TRBV5-1	TRBJ2-5	-	CASSEELVQETQYF
TRBV6-1	TRBJ2-2	TRBD2	CASRLAGKNTGELFF
TRBV7-9	TRBJ2-1	-	CTSSSRRTGSYNEQFF
TRBV11-3	TRBJ2-2	TRBD2	CASSNLAGAGELFF
TRBV10-1	TRBJ1-1	-	CASRGNSLNTEAFF
TRBV3-1	TRBJ1-2	-	CASSQRGGLLNYGYTF
TRBV7-8	TRBJ2-7	-	CASSLARAYEQYF
TRBV27	TRBJ2-3	TRBD2	CASTDSGRARDTQYF
TRBV29-1	TRBJ1-1	-	CSVAGRLNTEAFF
TRBV2	TRBJ2-1	-	CASTRAGRDNEQFF
TRBV30	TRBJ2-3	TRBD2	CAWGLAGGTDTQYF
TRBV3-1	TRBJ1-2	-	CASSRSNGDYGYTF
TRBV29-1	TRBJ2-1	TRBD1	CSAIGTGEQFF
TRBV6-4	TRBJ2-2	-	CASSKTRPANTGELFF
TRBV5-1	TRBJ2-2	-	CASSKGPGGTGELFF
TRBV28	TRBJ2-1	TRBD2	CASSDSGRVFF
TRBV6-2/TRBV6-3	TRBJ2-1	TRBD2	CASSYSGTSGRGSSEQFF
TRBV12-3/TRBV12-4	TRBJ1-2	-	CASSPTGRGGYTF
TRBV27	TRBJ1-2	-	CASTQGLGYGYTF
TRBV12-3/TRBV12-4	TRBJ2-7	-	CASSLSREQYF
TRBV6-1	TRBJ2-3	TRBD1	CASSTSGQGAKDTQYF
TRBV5-1	TRBJ1-1	-	CASSLVVAGETEAFF
TRBV20-1	TRBJ2-3	-	CSARTSADTQYF
TRBV13	TRBJ1-1	-	CASSTRGPAFF
TRBV20-1	TRBJ1-5	-	CSAREGGLQPQHF